This T cell receptor beta chain was captured in a study of beta chain features in type 1 diabetes (dated by TCRdb to the late 2010s). General notes on the study: No differences in mean age, gender distribution, total cell number or subset yield were found between patients and healthy donors. A total of roughly 100 million sorted cells were examined across all samples, and the number of cells per subset was strongly correlated with RNA yield. Naive and central memory subsets were obtained from all 28 donors, but regulatory and stem cell-like memory subsets were isolated from only 8 patients and 8 healthy donors. In the study, TCRB repertoires of sorted circulating CD4+ T cell subsets from recently diagnosed type 1 diabetes patients were compared with those of matched healthy donors.

CDR1 and CDR2, looked up from the germline V gene, are MNHEY and SVGAGI. The CDR3 measures 14 amino acids from cysteine to phenylalanine. The entry retains the CDR3 DNA only, 42 bases that are in frame from base 1. Relative to germline, V is missing 5 bases and J is missing 7 bases, with 9 bases of the junction outside any gene match. All of the isolated RNA was reverse transcribed with the High Capacity cDNA Reverse Transcription Kit, so expressed TCRB transcripts were sequenced. Deep immunoSEQ sequencing was performed on naive, central memory and regulatory T cell samples, with an average of around 3.5 million total reads per sample. Sorted cells were lysed in RLT buffer and RNA was extracted with DNase-treated RNeasy Micro or Mini kits, depending on cell number. Each cell subset was processed separately to prevent cross-contamination, with patient and healthy donor samples processed together. Using the immunoSEQ multiplex PCR, TCRB sequences were amplified from cDNA into 87-bp fragments spanning the CDR3 region. The amplicons were sequenced using the Illumina HiSeq platform. The original methods were these. Synthetic template baselines were used to correct PCR bias computationally, reads within Hamming distance 2 were collapsed together, and singletons that could not be merged were discarded. Reads were aligned against IMGT to assign V, D and J genes, CDR3 length and insertions or deletions at six rearrangement sites. Clonotype counts were normalized to sorted cell number within each subset before computing true diversity and Gini coefficients with the tcR R package. Repertoire sharing was quantified using the overlap coefficient calculated on TCRB nucleotide sequences. Held by TCRdb, this immuneACCESS table contains in-frame sequences only and omits some clones. Under half of the omission traces to an unresolved V gene where checked; the cause of the rest is unknown. V and J calls and clone size are copied from that table; D and trimming were computed from the DNA. Counted in this sample were 93,000 or so clones; under 30% of them appeared once. The top ten clonotypes cover 0.53% of the sample.

From each donor, a single peripheral blood sample of around 120 mL on average was drawn into heparinised tubes. Using a panel that included CD45RO, CCR7, CD25, CD127, CD95 and CD27, naive, central memory, regulatory and stem cell-like memory CD4+ T cells were sorted on a BD FACSAria II. All sorted populations exceeded 98% purity. PBMCs were isolated right away by Lymphoprep density gradient centrifugation and were stained directly, without culture. So that batch effects would be minimized, each experiment stained and sorted samples in pairs, pairing one healthy donor with one patient. This clone was counted a few times. No cognate antigen has been identified for it. Base qualities are not at hand, and no much larger clone is one base apart. The research as a whole found: PCR may preferentially amplify shorter templates, but because patient and control samples were amplified and corrected together, any resulting skew would affect both groups equally. Sequencing cDNA rather than genomic DNA could over-represent highly expressing activated cells, although activation and CD3 levels did not differ between groups. Type 1 diabetes patients showed a moderate but significant shortening of TCRB CDR3 length in all four CD4+ subsets. Only small numbers of individuals were included in the HLA sub-analyses, which left unresolved whether HLA type had any influence on TCRB rearrangement. At VDJ recombination sites, type 1 diabetes patients had fewer insertions and more deleted nucleotides, which implies abnormalities in thymic rearrangement. The naive, central memory and regulatory TCRB repertoires appeared to resemble one another more closely among patients than among healthy donors.

The chain links TRBV6-5 with TRBJ1-2, with 8 bases aligning to TRBD1. Sample: central memory CD4+ T cells from blood. This sequence was found in a woman between 18 and 29 years old with type 1 diabetes. The DNA is TGTGCCAGCAGTGCACTCGGACAGGGACGTGGCTACACCTTC. Its product reads: CASSALGQGRGYTF.